The T cell receptor beta chain under discussion was sequenced for a study of regulatory T cells in long-lasting Graves disease. TCR beta libraries were built with iRepertoire HTBI primers and Arm-PCR of CDR3 regions. TCRdb passed the multiplex PCR reads through MiXCR, listing each CDR3 protein once. The table records 300,000 to 400,000 distinct CDR3 sequences, 18% of them present only once. Germline V lookup: CDR1 MNHNS, CDR2 SASEGT. V shed 7 bases and J 5 bases; nucleotides not matched to a gene: 1. The CDR3 is 12 residues long. Notes on the study in general: Possibly, too few samples lowered accuracy. There were preferences for TRBV28, TRBJ1-2 and TRBJ2-5 in persistent disease.

Indicated time point: newly diagnosed GD, antithyroid drugs for less than 3 months. Making the TCR library involved RNA that had been extracted from PBMCs. American Thyroid Association guidelines defined how Graves' disease was diagnosed. As concerns this clonotype: Its antigen is currently unknown.

This chain connects TRBV6-1 to TRBJ1-4, with 7 positions matching TRBD1. Source: peripheral blood mononuclear cells (PBMCs), taken at new diagnosis, from a patient treated with antithyroid drugs. The sequence was obtained from a female donor with Graves disease. This chain's CDR3 is CASKTGNEKLFF. DNA of the CDR3: TGTGCCAGCAAGACAGGGAATGAAAAACTGTTTTTT.